Below, 19 T cell receptor beta chains from the same sample are listed, as sequenced in a study of human T cells and chemical hapten exposure. A single record per CDR3 protein comes from TCRdb applying MiXCR to the RACE reads. The table has approximately 80,000 distinct CDR3 sequences, approximately 11% seen once; the top ten hold around 4.4%. Time point noted: patch test 1, 2 weeks after DPC sensitization. The sample's treatment: therapeutic diphenylcyclopropenone sensitization with weekly scalp DPC. Material: whole blood, obtained in connection with sensitization to the hapten diphenylcyclopropenone (DPC). The receptors were sampled from a woman between 50 and 59 years old with alopecia areata. Some clones in this sample may be carry-over from other donors' samples.

This clonotype showed up many times. The chain joins TRBV9 to TRBJ1-2; no clear D. CDR1 and CDR2 from the germline V gene are SGDLS and YYNGEE. This CDR3 region has 13 residues. Trimming shortened V by 0 bases and J by 4 bases, and 7 bases separated the two germline ends. The DNA for the CDR3 is TGTGCCAGCAGCGTAGTGGCAGGCTATGGCTACACCTTC. Amino acids: CASSVVAGYGYTF.

The rearrangement links TRBV4-2 to TRBJ1-2, with TRBD1 matching over 7 bases. CDR1 and CDR2 (germline): LGHNA, YNFKEQ. This CDR3 comprises 16 residues. V dropped 4 bases and J dropped 8; count of bases not matched to a gene: 16. This chain's CDR3 is CASSPSDGDSPGGYTF. In DNA, the CDR3 is TGTGCCAGCAGCCCCTCCGACGGGGACAGTCCAGGGGGCTACACCTTC.

This chain uses TRBV7-8 with TRBJ1-1; no reliable D call. V gave up 4 bases and J gave up 4 bases, with 10 bases separating them. Germline CDR1 SGHVS, CDR2 FQNEAQ. The length of the CDR3 is 13 residues. The CDR3 DNA reads TGTGCCAGCAGCTCGGATATGGGCACTGAAGCTTTCTTT. Translation: CASSSDMGTEAFF.

This clonotype was detected many times. CDR3 bases: TGCGCCAGCAGTGAGTGGCCCCTGGACAGGGGGGATTTGACCTATAATTCACCCCTCCACTTT. Encoded protein: CASSEWPLDRGDLTYNSPLHF. The V call is TRBV10-1, the J call TRBJ1-6, with 10 bases fitting TRBD1. Trimming at V came to 1 base and at J to 2 bases, leaving 14 bases not matched to a gene. Germline values: CDR1 WNHNN, CDR2 SYGVQD (reference sequence). CDR3 length: 21 residues.

This clonotype was recorded at least ten times. The chain combines TRBV18 with TRBJ1-5, with TRBD1 matching over 7 bases. Trimming at V came to 1 base and at J to 0 bases, leaving 6 bases not matched to a gene. This CDR3 has 17 amino acids. Germline-derived CDR1 and CDR2 are KGHSH and LQKENI. The CDR3 DNA is TGTGCCAGCTCACCACTGGGAGGGGGCCTTAGCAATCAGCCCCAGCATTTT. Translated, it gives CASSPLGGGLSNQPQHF. The complete variable domain, with remaining parts taken from reference TRBV18 and TRBJ1-5, reads NAGVMQNPRHLVRRRGQEARLRCSPMKGHSHVYWYRQLPEEGLKFMVYLQKENIIDESGMPKERFSAEFPKEGPSILRIQQVVRGDSAAYFCASSPLGGGLSNQPQHFGDGTRLSIL.

There are many counts of this clonotype. This sequence joins TRBV28 and TRBJ2-7; TRBD1 matches at 10 bases. CDR3 size: 15 residues. The ends lost 5 bases at V and 6 bases at J; junction bases unmatched: 10. CDR1 is MDHEN, CDR2 SYDVKM, per germline. CDR3 region: CASSPPGTGVGEQYF. The CDR3 nucleotides read TGTGCCAGCAGTCCCCCCGGGACAGGGGTAGGCGAGCAGTACTTC.

This clonotype was found a few times. The V call is TRBV6-5, the J call TRBJ2-2; 10 positions agree with TRBD1. CDR1 and CDR2 (germline): MNHEY, SVGAGI. V shed 2 bases and J 6 bases; nucleotides not matched to a gene: 6. The CDR3 totals 16 residues. CDR3 region: CASSYGTGVSSGELFF. The CDR3 DNA sequence: TGTGCCAGCAGTTACGGGACAGGGGTCAGTTCCGGGGAGCTGTTTTTT.

The table lists this clonotype with a few counts. This chain joins TRBV3-1 and TRBJ1-2; D is unclear. V dropped 4 bases and J dropped 5 bases, with 14 bases sitting between them. In germline, CDR1 is LGHDT, CDR2 YNNKEL (reference sequence). CDR3 length: 14 residues. Here the CDR3 reads CASSPQEGVYGYTF. CDR3 coding DNA: TGTGCCAGCAGCCCCCAGGAAGGAGTTTATGGCTACACCTTC.

The V call is TRBV11-3, the J call TRBJ2-1; possibly TRBD2 for D (5 bases). From germline, CDR1 is SGHNT and CDR2 YENEEA. Trimming left V 1 base short and J 2 bases short, with 15 bases between. This CDR3 contains 17 residues. The CDR3 DNA reads as TGTGCCAGCAGCTTAGGAGGCGGAGCGGCACCCTACAATGAGCAGTTCTTC. It encodes CASSLGGGAAPYNEQFF.

The table lists this clonotype with a few counts. The V and J genes are TRBV21-1 and TRBJ1-4; TRBD1, the table's D call, lacks a check against the DNA. TRBV21-1 is noted as a pseudogene. The CDR3 spans 17 residues. The CDR3 nucleotides are TGTGCCAGCAGTTCCGACAGGGAGCCGGATTTCCGGGAAAAACTGTTTTTT. Translation gives CASSSDREPDFREKLFF.

The rearrangement joins TRBV5-6 to TRBJ2-7, with TRBD2 as a possible D gene (6 bases). CDR3 size: 13 residues. Germline assignment: CDR1 SGHDT and CDR2 YYEEEE. Trimming left V 4 bases short and J 3 bases short, with 11 bases between. The CDR3 nucleotides are TGTGCCAGCAGCGCCGGGAGCTACTACGAGCAGTACTTC. Translated: CASSAGSYYEQYF.

The table lists this clonotype with many counts. The rearrangement joins TRBV7-9 to TRBJ2-2; 12 bases line up with TRBD2. Per the germline V gene, CDR1 is SEHNR and CDR2 is FQNEAQ (reference sequence). The ends lost 2 bases at V and 6 bases at J; junction bases unmatched: 4. CDR3 length: 16 residues. CDR3 DNA: TGTGCCAGCAGCTTACTAGCGGGAGGGCCAGCCGGGGAGCTGTTTTTT. Translated, it gives CASSLLAGGPAGELFF.

The J gene is TRBJ2-7, the V gene TRBV7-2, with D possibly matching TRBD2 (7 bases). This CDR3 spans 16 amino acids. Looked up from germline, CDR1 is SGHTA and CDR2 is FQGNSA. V lost 0 bases to trimming and J lost 0 bases, with 12 bases between them. The CDR3 loop is CASSLAGGPSSYEQYF. In DNA form, the CDR3 reads TGTGCCAGCAGCTTAGCGGGGGGGCCTAGCTCCTACGAGCAGTACTTC.

The V gene is TRBV2, the J gene TRBJ2-3; 8 bases fit TRBD1. Looked up from germline, CDR1 is SNHLY and CDR2 is FYNNEI. The CDR3 spans 12 residues. J lost 4 bases, V lost 6 bases, and 0 bases had no gene match. CDR3 DNA: TGTGCCAGCAGGACAGGGGCAGATACGCAGTATTTT. Protein product: CASRTGADTQYF.

This clonotype appeared a few times. The chain uses TRBV18 and TRBJ2-3; 8 bases agree with TRBD2. The CDR3 extends over 13 amino acids. CDR1 and CDR2 from the germline V gene are KGHSH and LQKENI. V trimming: 10 bases; J trimming: 0 bases; junction bases outside the gene matches: 3. The CDR3 nucleotides read TGTGCCACCGGGACTAGTAGCACAGATACGCAGTATTTT. Translation: CATGTSSTDTQYF.

This chain connects TRBV28 to TRBJ2-2; the D gene is possibly TRBD2 (5 bases). Trimming removed 1 base from V and 4 bases from J, with 13 bases in between. The CDR3 loop spans 16 amino acids. Germline V CDR1 and CDR2: MDHEN, SYDVKM. The CDR3 DNA follows: TGTGCCAGCAGTTTATTAGGTTCGGGAATCACCGGGGAGCTGTTTTTT. It is translated as CASSLLGSGITGELFF.

This chain uses TRBV25-1 with TRBJ1-1; D uncertain. Per germline, CDR1 MGHDK and CDR2 SYGVNS. The V end was cut by 8 bases, the J end by 2 bases, with 12 bases between. The CDR3 has 13 residues. The DNA for the CDR3 is TGTGCCAGCTCCCGCTTAGACAACACTGAAGCTTTCTTT. Its protein is CASSRLDNTEAFF.

The sample holds a few counts of this clonotype. The rearrangement joins TRBV5-1 to TRBJ1-4; D is undetermined. The V gene's germline CDR1 is SGHRS and CDR2 YFSETQ. V was clipped by 5 bases and J by 3 bases, with 11 bases between them. This CDR3 contains 14 residues. CDR3 in amino acids: CASSWTGANEKLFF. CDR3 sequence (DNA): TGCGCCAGCAGTTGGACTGGGGCTAATGAAAAACTGTTTTTT.

This clonotype occurred many times. The chain links TRBV6-6 to TRBJ1-1, with D possibly matching TRBD1 (5 bases). The CDR3 has 14 amino acids. Trimming cost V 2 bases and J 7 bases, with 14 bases left between them. Per the germline V gene, CDR1 is MNHNY and CDR2 is SVGAGI (reference sequence). The CDR3 DNA sequence: TGTGCCAGCAGTTACATCCCCGAGGGGATTGAAGCTTTCTTT. It is translated as CASSYIPEGIEAFF.